The 14 T cell receptor beta chains below were found in one sample sequenced in a study of blood T cell repertoires in COVID-19. Profiling relied on immunoSEQ multiplex PCR, and the TCRdb table lists in-frame clones only, not all of them. The sample carries some 210,000 clones, approximately 78% recorded once. The sample consisted of peripheral blood. These receptor sequences come from a woman in her thirties or forties with acute or convalescent COVID-19.

The rearrangement links TRBV14 to TRBJ2-7; weak D call: TRBD1 (6 bases). CDR3 length equals 13 residues. The V and J ends lost 4 bases and 7 bases respectively, with 14 bases between them. Germline CDR1 and CDR2: SGHDN and FVKESK. CDR3 nucleotides: TGTGCCAGCAGCCGTAACAGGGTGGGTGAGCAGTACTTC. This codes for CASSRNRVGEQYF.

Written as DNA, the CDR3 is TGTGCCAGCAGCTTGGCAGCGGAGACCCAGTACTTC. Translation: CASSLAAETQYF. The V and J genes are TRBV5-4 and TRBJ2-5, with no clear D. Germline CDR1 reads SGHNT; CDR2 reads YYREEE (reference sequence). Trimming removed 0 bases from V and 5 bases from J, with 5 bases in between. The CDR3 runs 12 residues. Together with reference TRBV5-4 and TRBJ2-5, the CDR3 gives the full variable domain: ETGVTQSPTHLIKTRGQQVTLRCSSQSGHNTVSWYQQALGQGPQFIFQYYREEENGRGNFPPRFSGLQFPNYSSELNVNALELDDSALYLCASSLAAETQYFGPGTRLLVL.

J is TRBJ2-4 and V is TRBV14; 9 bases agree with TRBD1. This CDR3 region has 17 residues. The V gene's germline CDR1 is SGHDN and CDR2 FVKESK. V shed 8 bases and J 0 bases; nucleotides not matched to a gene: 11. CDR3 residues: CASWGQGIFLAKNIQYF. In DNA, the CDR3 is TGTGCCAGCTGGGGACAGGGAATATTCTTAGCCAAAAACATTCAGTACTTC.

The chain is built from TRBV7-2 and TRBJ2-7, with D unclear. Trimming removed 3 bases at V and 6 bases at J, with 9 bases between. Germline-derived CDR1 and CDR2 are SGHTA and FQGNSA. The CDR3 totals 12 residues. This CDR3 is CASSLTSGEQYF. DNA of the CDR3: TGTGCCAGCAGCTTGACATCCGGCGAGCAGTACTTC.

The chain recombines TRBV18 with TRBJ2-5; D perhaps matches TRBD1 (6 bases). The CDR3 contains 14 residues. The V end lost 2 bases, the J end lost 7 bases, and 14 bases lay between the germline ends. Germline CDR1 and CDR2: KGHSH and LQKENI. The CDR3 nucleotides are TGTGCCAGCTCACCAAGGACGGACAGCGGGACCCAGTACTTC. It yields the protein CASSPRTDSGTQYF.

V and J are TRBV9 and TRBJ2-1, with 9 bases that match TRBD1. The V and J ends lost 0 bases and 8 bases, in that order; junction bases with no gene match: 12. The V gene's germline CDR1 is SGDLS and CDR2 YYNGEE. The CDR3 length is 17 residues. CDR3 loop: CASSVEDGDRASYEQFF. As DNA, the CDR3 is TGTGCCAGCAGCGTAGAGGATGGGGACAGGGCCAGCTATGAGCAGTTCTTC.

This chain joins TRBV20-1 and TRBJ2-1, with D perhaps TRBD2 (6 bases). Germline V gene lookup returns CDR1 DFQATT and CDR2 SNEGSKA (reference sequence). Trimming left V 3 bases short and J 0 bases short, with 12 bases between. CDR3 length: 15 amino acids. The CDR3 DNA sequence: TGCAGTGCTAGTCTAGCGTTAAACTCCTACAATGAGCAGTTCTTC. Translating gives CSASLALNSYNEQFF.

This chain joins TRBV9 and TRBJ2-1; 10 nucleotides match TRBD1. CDR1 is SGDLS and CDR2 is YYNGEE in the germline V gene. The CDR3 length is 19 residues. V dropped 3 bases and J dropped 0; count of bases not matched to a gene: 12. The CDR3 sequence: CASSGTRDRGKSSYNEQFF. The DNA of the CDR3 is TGTGCCAGCAGCGGAACCCGGGACAGGGGAAAAAGCTCCTACAATGAGCAGTTCTTC.

To note about this clone: The same CDR3 also results from other DNA sequences found in this sample. V usage is TRBV11-2 and J usage is TRBJ2-4; D uncertain. The germline gives CDR1 SGHAT, CDR2 FQNNGV. V dropped 4 bases and J dropped 0 bases, with 7 bases sitting between them. The CDR3 covers 14 residues. CDR3 sequence reads: CASSSRLAKNIQYF. CDR3 sequence (DNA): TGTGCCAGCAGCTCGCGACTAGCCAAAAACATTCAGTACTTC.

The chain has TRBV29-1 and TRBJ2-3; 14 nucleotides match TRBD2. V trimming: 1 base; J trimming: 6 bases; junction bases outside the gene matches: 3. CDR1 and CDR2 (germline): SQVTM, ANQGSEA. The CDR3 consists of 15 residues. CDR3 bases: TGCAGCGTTGAAGGACTAGCGGGAGGGCGGGATACGCAGTATTTT. Protein product: CSVEGLAGGRDTQYF.

The chain employs TRBV6-1 and TRBJ2-7; D may be TRBD2 (6 bases). The germline V gene has CDR1 MNHNS and CDR2 SASEGT. The ends were cut back, 3 bases at V and 7 bases at J, with 16 bases in the middle. This CDR3 is 14 amino acids long. The CDR3 bases are TGTGCCAGCAGTGACCCGGAGGGGCTGGGGGAGCAGTACTTC. It encodes CASSDPEGLGEQYF.

The CDR3 sequence is CASSHRPGGINNEQFF. For the CDR3, the DNA is TGTGCCAGCAGCCACCGGCCTGGCGGGATTAACAATGAGCAGTTCTTC. This sequence joins TRBV5-6 and TRBJ2-1; a possible D gene is TRBD2 (6 bases). V was shortened by 4 bases and J by 5 bases, with 19 bases between the two germline ends. Germline V gene data show CDR1 as SGHDT and CDR2 as YYEEEE. The CDR3 runs 16 residues.

This chain connects TRBV6-4 to TRBJ2-1, with a possible D match to TRBD1 (7 bases). CDR3 size: 16 residues. V was shortened by 4 bases and J by 6 bases, with 19 bases between the two germline ends. Germline loops: CDR1 MRHNA, CDR2 SNTAGT. The CDR3 reads CASSGQGGDVINEQFF. The DNA for the CDR3 is TGTGCCAGCAGTGGCCAGGGGGGAGATGTGATCAATGAGCAGTTCTTC.

This clone was recorded once. The rearrangement joins TRBV25-1 to TRBJ2-1; 7 bases fit TRBD1. Trimming removed 2 bases from V and 6 bases from J; junction bases left unmatched: 7. The CDR3 loop spans 15 amino acids. Per germline, CDR1 MGHDK and CDR2 SYGVNS. The CDR3 loop is CASSEGDRDPNEQFF. The CDR3 nucleotides read TGTGCCAGCAGTGAAGGTGACAGGGACCCCAATGAGCAGTTCTTC. Using reference TRBV25-1 and TRBJ2-1 for the parts outside the CDR3, the full variable domain is EADIYQTPRYLVIGTGKKITLECSQTMGHDKMYWYQQDPGMELHLIHYSYGVNSTEKGDLSSESTVSRIRTEHFPLTLESARPSHTSQYLCASSEGDRDPNEQFFGPGTRLTVL.